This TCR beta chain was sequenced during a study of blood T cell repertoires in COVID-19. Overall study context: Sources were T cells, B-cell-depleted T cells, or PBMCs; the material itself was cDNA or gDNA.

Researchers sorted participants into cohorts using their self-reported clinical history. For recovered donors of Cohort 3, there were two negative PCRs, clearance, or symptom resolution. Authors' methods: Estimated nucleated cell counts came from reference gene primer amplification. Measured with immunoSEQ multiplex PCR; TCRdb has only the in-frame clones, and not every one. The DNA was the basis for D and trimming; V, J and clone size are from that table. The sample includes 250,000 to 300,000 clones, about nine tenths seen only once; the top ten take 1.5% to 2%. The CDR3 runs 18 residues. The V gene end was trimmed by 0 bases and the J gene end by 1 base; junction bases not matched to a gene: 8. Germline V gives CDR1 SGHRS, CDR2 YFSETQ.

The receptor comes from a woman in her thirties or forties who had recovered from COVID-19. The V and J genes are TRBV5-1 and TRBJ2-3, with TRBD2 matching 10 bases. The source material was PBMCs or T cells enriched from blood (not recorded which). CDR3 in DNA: TGCGCCAGCAGCTTGGACCCCCACCTAGCGGGGGGCACAGATACGCAGTATTTT. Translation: CASSLDPHLAGGTDTQYF. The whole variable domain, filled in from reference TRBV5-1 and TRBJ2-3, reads KAGVTQTPRYLIKTRGQQVTLSCSPISGHRSVSWYQQTPGQGLQFLFEYFSETQRNKGNFPGRFSGRQFSNSRSEMNVSTLELGDSALYLCASSLDPHLAGGTDTQYFGPGTRLTVL.